The present T cell receptor (beta chain) was sequenced within a study of blood T cell repertoires in COVID-19. The assay was immunoSEQ multiplex PCR, and TCRdb's table has in-frame clones only and misses some. The top ten hold over 3.5% of the sample, which has about 260,000 clones, about 87% seen once. Germline CDR1 SGHTA, CDR2 FQGNSA. V shed 5 bases and J 8 bases; nucleotides not matched to a gene: 22. The CDR3 loop spans 18 amino acids. This receptor was taken from a middle-aged woman with acute or convalescent COVID-19. The chain couples TRBV7-2 to TRBJ1-2; TRBD1 matches 8 bases. The sequenced sample was peripheral blood. In nucleotides, the CDR3 is TGTGCCAGCAGCAGAGGTCTCTTAGACAGGGGAACGCAGGCGGGCTACACCTTC. Translated, it gives CASSRGLLDRGTQAGYTF.